A single sample gave rise to the 15 T cell receptor beta chains below, sequenced in a study of identical twins. MiXCR was run by TCRdb on the 5' RACE reads, yielding one entry per CDR3 protein. The repertoire holds under 300,000 distinct CDR3 sequences, with about 8.5% as singletons. These data were likewise used in another study, on yellow fever vaccine responses in identical twins.

The sample was CD8+ T cells sorted from blood. The receptors were sampled from a woman aged 18 to 35 in good health.

A word on this clonotype: A much larger clonotype is one base distant, so this may be a read error. The chain employs TRBV9 and TRBJ2-1, with 12 bases that match TRBD2. This CDR3 spans 15 amino acids. Losses at the gene ends were 0 bases for V and 5 bases for J; bases not matched to a gene: 0. Germline CDR1 and CDR2: SGDLS and YYNGEE. This CDR3 is CASSVGTSGDNEQFF. The CDR3 bases are TGTGCCAGCAGCGTAGGGACTAGCGGGGACAATGAGCAGTTCTTC. The entire variable domain, with the rest obtained from reference TRBV9 and TRBJ2-1, is as follows: DSGVTQTPKHLITATGQRVTLRCSPRSGDLSVYWYQQSLDQGLQFLIQYYNGEERAKGNILERFSAQQFPDLHSELNLSSLELGDSALYFCASSVGTSGDNEQFFGPGTRLTVL.

The V call is TRBV6-2 or TRBV6-3, the J call TRBJ2-1; TRBD1 aligns across 8 bases. Germline V gene sequence: CDR1 MNHEY, CDR2 SVGEGT. This CDR3 contains 19 residues. J lost 2 bases, V lost 0 bases, and 12 bases had no gene match. CDR3 DNA: TGTGCCAGCAGTTACTCGATCCCCGAAACAGGGGGTCCCTACAATGAGCAGTTCTTC. Translation gives CASSYSIPETGGPYNEQFF.

The V and J genes are TRBV3-1 and TRBJ2-6; 9 nucleotides agree with TRBD1. The germline V gene has CDR1 LGHDT and CDR2 YNNKEL (reference sequence). The CDR3 runs 20 residues. Trimming took 0 bases from V and 2 from J; bases not matched to a gene: 11. CDR3 in DNA: TGTGCCAGCAGCCAAGACCCTCGATGGACAGGGGTGACTGGGGCCAACGTCCTGACTTTC. It is translated as CASSQDPRWTGVTGANVLTF.

This clonotype was picked up a small number of times. The chain is built from TRBV15 and TRBJ1-1; 8 nucleotides match TRBD1. This CDR3 is 15 amino acids long. Germline CDR1 and CDR2: LNHNV and YYDKDF (reference sequence). V lost 8 bases and J lost 2; bases outside the gene matches: 10. CDR3: CATRDRLRGNTEAFF. For the CDR3, the DNA is TGTGCCACCCGGGACAGGCTCAGGGGTAACACTGAAGCTTTCTTT.

The chain has TRBV14 and TRBJ2-3; no firm D call. Germline CDR1 SGHDN, CDR2 FVKESK. V shed 6 bases and J shed 0 bases, with 16 bases lying between them. CDR3 length: 16 residues. CDR3 DNA: TGTGCCAGCAGTCTTCTAGGTTCCTCTAGCACAGATACGCAGTATTTT. This gives the protein CASSLLGSSSTDTQYF.

This clonotype has a count of ten or more. The chain joins TRBV4-3 to TRBJ2-7, with D tentatively TRBD1 (6 bases). Trimming removed 3 bases from V and 5 bases from J, with 14 bases in between. The CDR3 sequence is 14 residues long. Germline lookup yields CDR1 LGHNA and CDR2 YSLEER. The CDR3 reads CASSQEYRADEQYF. As DNA, the CDR3 is TGCGCCAGCAGCCAGGAGTACAGGGCTGACGAGCAGTACTTC.

There are many counts of this clonotype. The genes are TRBV20-1 and TRBJ2-7; weak D call: TRBD1 (6 bases). This CDR3 is built from 14 residues. Germline V gene data show CDR1 as DFQATT and CDR2 as SNEGSKA (reference sequence). V lost 7 bases and J lost 2, with 18 bases in between. The CDR3 reads CSVSLRDTTYEQYF. CDR3 bases: TGCAGTGTCAGCCTCCGGGACACAACCTACGAGCAGTACTTC.

This clonotype has at least ten counts. V usage is TRBV4-3 and J usage is TRBJ2-7; TRBD1 is a possible D gene (6 bases). This CDR3 region has 12 residues. Trimming pared 1 base from V and 7 bases from J, leaving 8 bases between. Germline V gene data show CDR1 as LGHNA and CDR2 as YSLEER. The chain's CDR3 is CASSQVGGEQYF. CDR3 coding DNA: TGCGCCAGCAGCCAAGTAGGGGGAGAGCAGTACTTC.

This clonotype was seen ten or more times. A read error may account for a junction end that differs from germline. The chain recombines TRBV7-7 with TRBJ2-2; possible D gene TRBD1, 5 bases. Germline lookup yields CDR1 SSHAT and CDR2 FNYEAQ (reference sequence). The CDR3 loop spans 16 amino acids. The CDR3 spells CASSLGTGSNTGELFF. The CDR3 bases are TGTGCTAGCAGCTTAGGCACAGGATCAAACACCGGGGAGCTGTTTTTT.

The chain recombines TRBV7-9 with TRBJ2-1; 9 nucleotides line up with TRBD1. The length of the CDR3 is 14 residues. CDR1 SEHNR and CDR2 FQNEAQ come from the germline V gene (reference sequence). V was pared by 8 bases and J by 8 bases, with 10 bases of the junction left unmatched. CDR3 DNA: TGTGCCAGCTCCGGGACAGGGATTTGGTATGAGCAGTTCTTC. It encodes CASSGTGIWYEQFF.

Notes on this clonotype: Its ends do not fully match the called genes, so a read error is possible. The CDR3 spells CCARDLGGEGTGELFF. The CDR3, as DNA: TGCTGTGCTAGAGATCTAGGGGGCGAGGGAACCGGGGAGCTGTTTTTT. The chain links TRBV20-1 to TRBJ2-2; 7 bases agree with TRBD1. This CDR3 has 16 amino acids. Germline V gene lookup returns CDR1 DFQATT and CDR2 SNEGSKA (reference sequence).

This clonotype was found a few times. The chain links TRBV28 to TRBJ2-1, with 11 positions matching TRBD2. Trimming removed 6 bases from V and 8 bases from J; junction bases left unmatched: 6. The CDR3 has 14 residues. Per the germline V gene, CDR1 is MDHEN and CDR2 is SYDVKM. CDR3 sequence: CASSSGLAADEQFF. In nucleotides, the CDR3 is TGTGCCAGCAGCTCGGGACTAGCGGCAGATGAGCAGTTCTTC.

This clonotype came up many times. This chain links TRBV12-3 or TRBV12-4 with TRBJ2-3; 11 nucleotides align to TRBD2. V lost 6 bases and J lost 4; bases outside the gene matches: 6. CDR3 length: 15 residues. In DNA form, the CDR3 reads TGTGCCAGCAGAAATCTAGCGGGGGGAGCAGATACGCAGTATTTT. As protein: CASRNLAGGADTQYF.

Turning to this clonotype: A read error may account for a junction end that differs from germline. V and J are TRBV7-9 and TRBJ2-1, with D possibly TRBD2 on 5 matching bases. Germline CDR1 is SEHNR and CDR2 is FQNEAQ (reference sequence). This CDR3 contains 14 residues. CDR3 in amino acids: CASSRGDAYNEHFF. CDR3 sequence (DNA): TGTGCCAGCAGCCGGGGAGACGCCTACAATGAGCATTTCTTC.

V is TRBV27 and J is TRBJ2-7; 12 nucleotides agree with TRBD2. Germline CDR1 reads MNHEY; CDR2 reads SMNVEV (reference sequence). The CDR3 is made up of 15 amino acids. With 3 bases clipped from V and 5 bases from J, the junction kept 5 bases outside the gene matches. The CDR3 DNA reads as TGTGCCAGCAGTTTTGCTAGCGGGGGGGCTGACGAGCAGTACTTC. Residues: CASSFASGGADEQYF.